Given below is one T cell receptor beta chain in context. Its antigen is not yet known. Base qualities are not recorded, but no much larger clone differs from it by a single base. The entry originates in a study of blood T cell repertoires in COVID-19 (dated by TCRdb to 2018 to 2021). Background for the entire study: Samples covering the acute and convalescent phases of COVID-19 were provided by collaborators in the United States, Italy and Spain. The material from the prospective study consisted of cDNA or gDNA derived from T cells, B-cell-depleted T cells, or PBMCs. Deeply sampled blood TCRbeta repertoires from subjects exposed to, actively infected with, or recovered from COVID-19 were included in the dataset. The repertoires were released in a freely available public database meant as a resource for research on the immune response to SARS-CoV-2. The samples were drawn from the first 160 participants of the ongoing ImmuneRACE study and from 1,254 subjects provided by 6 global collaborators. The sample metadata nearly always contained a de-identified subject ID, COVID-19 status, age in years and sex. HLA class I and class II types, where available, came from metadata supplied by the sample provider rather than from assay-based typing.

Trimming removed 3 bases from V and 10 bases from J, leaving 7 bases between the germline ends. The CDR3 sequence holds 11 residues, the cysteine and phenylalanine included. Of all the DNA, just the CDR3 is kept, 33 bases in frame from base 1. Per the germline V gene, SGHTA is the CDR1 and FQGTGA is the CDR2. Participants in the prospective study were aged about 18 to 100 years, lived in about two dozen United States geographic areas, and enrolled through a virtual design. Cohort assignment in the prospective study relied on participant-reported clinical history from a screening survey and a study questionnaire. For ImmuneRACE Cohort 3, a participant was defined as recovered based on two consecutive negative NP/OP PCR tests, clearance by a healthcare professional, or resolution of symptoms. In the prospective study, mobile phlebotomists collected whole blood, serum and a nasopharyngeal or oropharyngeal swab from each participant. Prospective study participants could optionally give additional blood draws and questionnaires over a roughly 2-month period. Prospective study blood samples were shipped either frozen or at room temperature before DNA extraction.

TCRbeta CDR3 regions were amplified from genomic DNA using the immunoSEQ Assay, a bias-controlled multiplex PCR. The original pipeline was this. Within the assay, amplification of reference gene primers was used to estimate how many nucleated cells each sample contained. Sequence reads were collapsed and filtered to measure the absolute abundance of every unique TCRbeta CDR3 rearrangement. For each sample, productive Simpson clonality was calculated by taking the square root of Simpson's diversity index across productive rearrangements. In its TCRdb copy, this immuneACCESS table keeps in-frame sequences only and misses some clones. Where compared with another copy, unresolved V genes explain less than half of these, and the others have no known cause. That table is the source of V, J and clone size, and D and trimming were worked out from the DNA. A total of roughly 250,000 clones appear in this sample, roughly 86% of them only once. Clones ranked in the top ten supply around 1.6% of the sample.

Broader findings and caveats from the paper: The quantity of clinical and demographic metadata differed by source and by participant and was supplied without curation.

The chain joins TRBV7-3 to TRBJ2-1, with no confident D gene call. The sequencing sample was made of PBMCs or T cells enriched from blood (not recorded which). The clonotype originates from a woman aged 45-65 years who had recovered from COVID-19. This receptor has the CDR3 CASSFRGEQFF. In nucleotide form, the sequence is TGTGCCAGCAGCTTTAGAGGCGAGCAGTTCTTC. When the CDR3 is completed using the reference TRBV7-3 and TRBJ2-1 genes on either side, the full variable domain is GAGVSQTPSNKVTEKGKYVELRCDPISGHTALYWYRQSLGQGPEFLIYFQGTGAADDSGLPNDRFFAVRPEGSVSTLKIQRTERGDSAVYLCASSFRGEQFFGPGTRLTVL.